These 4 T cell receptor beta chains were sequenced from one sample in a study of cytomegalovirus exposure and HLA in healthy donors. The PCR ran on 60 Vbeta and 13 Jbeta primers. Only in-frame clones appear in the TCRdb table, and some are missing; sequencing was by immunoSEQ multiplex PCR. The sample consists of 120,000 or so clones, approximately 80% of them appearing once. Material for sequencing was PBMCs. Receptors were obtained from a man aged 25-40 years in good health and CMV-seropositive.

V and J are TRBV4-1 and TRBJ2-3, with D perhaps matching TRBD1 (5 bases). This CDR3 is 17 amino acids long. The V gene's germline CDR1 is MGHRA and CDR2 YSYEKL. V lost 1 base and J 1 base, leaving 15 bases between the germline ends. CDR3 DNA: TGCGCCAGCAGCCAAGTAGATATGGGGCTGCGCACAGATACGCAGTATTTT. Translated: CASSQVDMGLRTDTQYF.

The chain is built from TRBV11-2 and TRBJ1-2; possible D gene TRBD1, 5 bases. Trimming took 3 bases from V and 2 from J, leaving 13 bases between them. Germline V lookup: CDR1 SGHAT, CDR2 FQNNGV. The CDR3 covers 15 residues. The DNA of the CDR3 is TGTGCCAGCAGCTTGTCAGCAGGGCCGAACTATGGCTACACCTTC. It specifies CASSLSAGPNYGYTF.

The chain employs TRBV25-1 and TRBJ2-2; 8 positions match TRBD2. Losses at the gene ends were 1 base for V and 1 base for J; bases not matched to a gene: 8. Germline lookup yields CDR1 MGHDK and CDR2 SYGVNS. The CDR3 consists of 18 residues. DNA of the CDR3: TGTGCCAGCAGTGAATCAGGGAGCGGGGGCTGGAACACCGGGGAGCTGTTTTTT. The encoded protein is CASSESGSGGWNTGELFF.

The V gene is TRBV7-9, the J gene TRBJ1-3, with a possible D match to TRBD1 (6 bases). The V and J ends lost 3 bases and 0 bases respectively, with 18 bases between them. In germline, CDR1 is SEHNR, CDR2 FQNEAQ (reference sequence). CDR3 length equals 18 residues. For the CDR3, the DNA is TGTGCCAGCAGCTTTCCCGCGGGGGGCTCAATCTCTGGAAACACCATATATTTT. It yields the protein CASSFPAGGSISGNTIYF.